The clone carrying this T cell receptor beta chain was recorded many times. Antigen: not known. The sample comes from a study of T cell repertoires in cytomegalovirus infection. Study-wide context: The authors relied on CMV epitopes, both recently identified HLA-C-restricted and well-studied HLA-B-restricted. Regarding the study as a whole: Accumulated public TCR beta family frequency recognized individuals carrying CMV together with the relevant HLA. CMV-specific HLA-C-restricted TCR beta clonotypes dominated the ex vivo response.

The germline gives CDR1 SGHTA, CDR2 FQGNSA. The CDR3 sequence is 16 residues long. V gave up 6 bases and J gave up 3 bases; unmatched junction bases: 7. MiXCR, applied by TCRdb to the reads, yields one record per CDR3 protein. The sample has approximately 770,000 distinct CDR3 sequences; about 27% are singletons. Here the sequenced sample was cultured CD8+ T cells from PBMCs, taken from culture after CMV antigen stimulation. The source of this sequence is a human donor in good health (CMV status not recorded). Some clones in this sample may be carry-over from other donors' samples. The chain combines TRBV7-2 with TRBJ2-1; 11 nucleotides line up with TRBD2. CDR3: CASSLLAGDFYNEQFF. As DNA, the CDR3 is TGTGCCAGCAGTCTACTAGCGGGGGACTTCTACAATGAGCAGTTCTTC.